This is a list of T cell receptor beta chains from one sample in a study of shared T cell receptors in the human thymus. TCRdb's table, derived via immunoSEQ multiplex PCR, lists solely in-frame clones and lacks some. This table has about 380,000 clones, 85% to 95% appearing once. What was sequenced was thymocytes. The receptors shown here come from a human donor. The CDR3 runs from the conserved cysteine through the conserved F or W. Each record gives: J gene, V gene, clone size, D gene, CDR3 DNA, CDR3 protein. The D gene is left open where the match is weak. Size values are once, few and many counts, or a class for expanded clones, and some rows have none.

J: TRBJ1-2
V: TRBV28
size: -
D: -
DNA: TGTGCCAGCAGCACTCCGGGACACCGGTACACCTTC
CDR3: CASSTPGHRYTF

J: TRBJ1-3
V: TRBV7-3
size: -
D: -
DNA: TGTGCCAGCAGCCTCGGAGACAGACGGGGTGGAAACACCATATATTTT
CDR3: CASSLGDRRGGNTIYF

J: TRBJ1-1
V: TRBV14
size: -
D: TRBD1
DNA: TGTGCCAGCAGCCAGTCGACGGGATTAGACAGGGGCGATTCCCGCCATATGAACACTGAAGCTTTCTTT
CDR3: CASSQSTGLDRGDSRHMNTEAFF

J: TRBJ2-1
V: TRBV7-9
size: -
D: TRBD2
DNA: TGTGCCAGCAGCTTATCGGAGCGGGAGGGCAATGAGCAGTTCTTC
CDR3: CASSLSEREGNEQFF

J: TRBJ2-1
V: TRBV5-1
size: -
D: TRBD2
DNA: TGCGCCAGCAGCTTGGCCGGGGCTAGCGGGAGGGTCCTTAACACAAACTCCTACAATGAGCAGTTCTTC
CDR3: CASSLAGASGRVLNTNSYNEQFF

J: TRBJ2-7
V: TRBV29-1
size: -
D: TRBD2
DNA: TGCAGCGTTGACGGCGGGAGGTACTCCTACGAGCAGTACTTC
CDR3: CSVDGGRYSYEQYF

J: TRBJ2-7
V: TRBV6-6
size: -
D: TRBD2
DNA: TGTGCCAGCAGTTACGTGACTAGCGGGAGCTACGAGCAGTACTTC
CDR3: CASSYVTSGSYEQYF

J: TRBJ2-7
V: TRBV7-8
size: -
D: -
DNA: TGTGCCAGCAGCTTAAAACGGAACGAGCAGTACTTC
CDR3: CASSLKRNEQYF

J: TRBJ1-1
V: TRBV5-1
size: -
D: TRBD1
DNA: TGCGCCAGCAGCTTGGGCAGCAGGGGGGTGAACACTGAAGCTTTCTTT
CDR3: CASSLGSRGVNTEAFF

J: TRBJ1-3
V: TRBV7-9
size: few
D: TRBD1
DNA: TGTGCCAGCAGCTACAACCCGGACAGGGGAGAAAACACCATATATTTT
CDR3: CASSYNPDRGENTIYF

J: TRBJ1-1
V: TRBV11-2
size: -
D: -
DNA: TGTGCCAGCAGCTTAGAAGAGGGAATCGGGGAGTCGGGGAACACTGAAGCTTTCTTT
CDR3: CASSLEEGIGESGNTEAFF

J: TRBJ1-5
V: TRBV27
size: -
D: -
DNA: TGTGCCAGCAGTTTAACGGACGGGGAGTGGCCCCAGCATTTT
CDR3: CASSLTDGEWPQHF

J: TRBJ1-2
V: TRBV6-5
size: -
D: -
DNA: TGTGCCAGCAGTTACTCGCGCAGGGGAAGTGGCTACACCTTC
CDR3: CASSYSRRGSGYTF

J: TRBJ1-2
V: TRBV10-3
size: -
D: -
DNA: TGTGCCATCAGTGACCCAATTGACGGGTCCTCCGCGGGCTACACCTTC
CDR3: CAISDPIDGSSAGYTF

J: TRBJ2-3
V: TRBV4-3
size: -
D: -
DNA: TGCGCCAGCAGTTTTAGTGGCGGGACACTGCCCACAGATACGCAGTATTTT
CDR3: CASSFSGGTLPTDTQYF

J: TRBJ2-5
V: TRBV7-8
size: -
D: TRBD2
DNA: TGTGCCAGCAGCGCGGACGGGGAGGGAAAGACCCAGTACTTC
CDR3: CASSADGEGKTQYF

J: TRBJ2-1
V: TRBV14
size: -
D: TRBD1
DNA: TGTGCCAGCAGCCTTCCGGGACAGGGGGCGCATGAGCAGTTCTTC
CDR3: CASSLPGQGAHEQFF

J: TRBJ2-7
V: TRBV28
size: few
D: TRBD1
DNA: TGTGCCAGCAGTTACCACCGGGACAGGGAAATCTACGAGCAGTACTTC
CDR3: CASSYHRDREIYEQYF

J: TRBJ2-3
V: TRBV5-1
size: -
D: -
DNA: TGCGCCAGCGCGGGCGGGAACACAGATACGCAGTATTTT
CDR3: CASAGGNTDTQYF

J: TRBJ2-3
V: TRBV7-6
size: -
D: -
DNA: TGTGCCAGCAGCCCACTATGGGCAGATCTGGGCACAGATACGCAGTATTTT
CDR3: CASSPLWADLGTDTQYF

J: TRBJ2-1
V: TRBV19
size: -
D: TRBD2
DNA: TGTGCCAGTAGTATAAGGTCTAGCGGGAGTCCCTACAATGAGCAGTTCTTC
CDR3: CASSIRSSGSPYNEQFF

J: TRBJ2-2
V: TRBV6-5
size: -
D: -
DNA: TGTGCCAGCAGAGTGGCGGGATGGGCCCCCGGGGAGCTGTTTTTT
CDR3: CASRVAGWAPGELFF

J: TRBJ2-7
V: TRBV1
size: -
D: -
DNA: TGCACCAGCAGCCCCCCTAGCTATCCGTACTTC
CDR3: CTSSPPSYPYF

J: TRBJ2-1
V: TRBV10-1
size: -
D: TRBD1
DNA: TGCGCCAGCAGGAAACAGGGGTCCCTGGGGCAGTTCTTC
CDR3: CASRKQGSLGQFF

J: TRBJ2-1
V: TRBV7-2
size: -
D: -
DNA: TGTGCCAGCAAGCAGGCCCGACAGGAGCAGTTCTTC
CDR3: CASKQARQEQFF

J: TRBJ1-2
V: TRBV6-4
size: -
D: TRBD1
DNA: TGTGCCAGCAGTGACCGGGACAGACACTATGGCTACACCTTC
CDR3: CASSDRDRHYGYTF

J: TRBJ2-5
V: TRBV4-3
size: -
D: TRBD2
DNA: TGCGCCAGCAGCCAGGCTAGAGCGGGAGAAGAGACCCAGTACTTC
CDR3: CASSQARAGEETQYF

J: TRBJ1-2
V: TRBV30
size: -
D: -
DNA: TGTGCCTGGAGTGTAGGGGAGGTGAAAGGGGATGGCTACACCTTC
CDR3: CAWSVGEVKGDGYTF

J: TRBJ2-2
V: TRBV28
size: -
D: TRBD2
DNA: TGTGCCAGCAGTTTATGCACTAGCGGAACCGGGGAGCTGTTTTTT
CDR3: CASSLCTSGTGELFF

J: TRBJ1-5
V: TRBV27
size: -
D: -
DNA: TGTGCCAGCAGTCCAATCGGGAGAGAGAATCAGCCCCAGCATTTT
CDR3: CASSPIGRENQPQHF

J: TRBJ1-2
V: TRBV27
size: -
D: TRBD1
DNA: TGTGCCAGCAGTTTAATAGGGGGCGTTAACTATGGCTACACCTTC
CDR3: CASSLIGGVNYGYTF

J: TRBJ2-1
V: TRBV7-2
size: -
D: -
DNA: TGTGCCAGCAGGACCATCCGGCCCCGTGGGTTTAATGAGCAGTTCTTC
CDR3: CASRTIRPRGFNEQFF

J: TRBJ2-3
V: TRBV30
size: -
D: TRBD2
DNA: TGTGCCTGGAATCGCGGGAGGGCCGGAGGAACAGATACGCAGTATTTT
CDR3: CAWNRGRAGGTDTQYF

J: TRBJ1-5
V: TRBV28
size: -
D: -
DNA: TGTGCCAGCAGTACTACAGGTAACCTCTCTAATCAGCCCCAGCATTTT
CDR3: CASSTTGNLSNQPQHF

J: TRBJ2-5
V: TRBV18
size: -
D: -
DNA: TGTGCCAGCTCACCGCAGGGGCAGGGATCAGGGGAGACCCAGTACTTC
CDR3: CASSPQGQGSGETQYF